This TCR beta chain was sequenced for a study of blood T cell repertoires in COVID-19. Study-level background: Nucleic acid was either cDNA or gDNA, and it came from T cells, B-cell-depleted T cells, or PBMCs.

Original data processing: Reference gene primer amplification gave estimated nucleated cell counts. The protocol was immunoSEQ multiplex PCR, while the TCRdb copy is restricted to in-frame clones and leaves out a portion. V and J calls plus clone size are reproduced from that table; the DNA served to infer D and trimming. The sample lists over 100,000 clones, 75% to 90% occurring once. V shed 3 bases, J shed 0 bases, and the junction held 4 bases outside the gene matches. Germline V lookup: CDR1 KGHSH, CDR2 LQKENI. This CDR3 is 15 amino acids long. Input material: peripheral blood. This clonotype was sampled from an older woman with acute or convalescent COVID-19. The chain uses TRBV18 and TRBJ2-7; the match to TRBD1 covers 8 bases. The CDR3, as DNA: TGTGCCAGCTCACCGAGGACAGGGAGCTCCTACGAGCAGTACTTC. Its translation is CASSPRTGSSYEQYF.